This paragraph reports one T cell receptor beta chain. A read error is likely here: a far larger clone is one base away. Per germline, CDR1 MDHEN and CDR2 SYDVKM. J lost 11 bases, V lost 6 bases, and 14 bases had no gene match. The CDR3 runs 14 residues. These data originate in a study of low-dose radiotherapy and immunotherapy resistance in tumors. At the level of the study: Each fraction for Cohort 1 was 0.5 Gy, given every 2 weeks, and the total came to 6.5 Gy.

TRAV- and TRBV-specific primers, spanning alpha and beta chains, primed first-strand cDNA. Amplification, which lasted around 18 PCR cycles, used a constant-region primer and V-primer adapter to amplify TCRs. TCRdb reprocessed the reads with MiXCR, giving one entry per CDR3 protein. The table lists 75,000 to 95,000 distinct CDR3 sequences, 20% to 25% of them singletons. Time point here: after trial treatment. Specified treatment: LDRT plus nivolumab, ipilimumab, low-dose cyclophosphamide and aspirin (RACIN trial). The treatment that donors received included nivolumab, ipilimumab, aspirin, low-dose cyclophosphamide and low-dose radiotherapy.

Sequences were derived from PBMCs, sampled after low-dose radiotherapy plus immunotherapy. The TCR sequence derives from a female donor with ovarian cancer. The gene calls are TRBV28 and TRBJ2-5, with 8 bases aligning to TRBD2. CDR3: CASSTGGQNNEQYF. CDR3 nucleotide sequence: TGTGCCAGCAGCACGGGGGGGCAAAACAATGAGCAGTACTTC.